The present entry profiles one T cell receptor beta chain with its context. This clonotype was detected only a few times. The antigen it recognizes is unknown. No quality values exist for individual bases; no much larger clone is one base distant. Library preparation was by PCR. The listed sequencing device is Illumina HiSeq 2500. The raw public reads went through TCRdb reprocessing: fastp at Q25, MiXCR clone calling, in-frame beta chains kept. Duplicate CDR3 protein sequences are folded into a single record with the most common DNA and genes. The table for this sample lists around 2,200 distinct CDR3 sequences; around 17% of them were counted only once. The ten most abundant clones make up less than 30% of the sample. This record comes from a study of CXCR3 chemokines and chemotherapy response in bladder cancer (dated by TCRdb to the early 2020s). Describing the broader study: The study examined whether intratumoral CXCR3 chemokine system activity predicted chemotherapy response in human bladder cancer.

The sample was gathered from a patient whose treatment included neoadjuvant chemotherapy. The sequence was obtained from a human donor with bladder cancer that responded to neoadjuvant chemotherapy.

At the DNA level, the sequence is TGTGCCAGCAGTTCCAGGGGCAATCAGCCCCAGCATTTT. This yields the protein CASSSRGNQPQHF. The receptor chain draws on TRBV12-3 or TRBV12-4 and TRBJ1-5, with a weak D call of TRBD1 (5 bases match). Its CDR3 holds 13 amino acids, cysteine through phenylalanine. Left in the record is the CDR3 DNA by itself, 39 bases read in frame from the first base. Deletion took 4 bases off V and 2 bases off J, with a span of 6 bases between the germline ends.